Following are 17 T cell receptor beta chains from one sample sequenced in a study of control samples from healthy donors and cancer patients. Using immunoSEQ multiplex PCR, the repertoire was profiled, and TCRdb retains in-frame clones only, with some absent. The sample contains 75,000 to 100,000 clones, around 80% of which appear only once. Source material: blood. These receptors all come from a man aged 55 to 70 in good health.

This clone was counted once. The gene calls are TRBV21-1 and TRBJ2-1; TRBD2 is taken as the D call from the table, unchecked against the DNA. TRBV21-1 is assigned pseudogene status. This CDR3 has 16 amino acids. CDR3 nucleotides: TGTGCCAGCAGCAAACTTGCTAGCGGGAACTACAATGAGCAGTTCTTC. Translation gives CASSKLASGNYNEQFF.

This clone is deemed medium-sized (0.01 to 0.1%). This chain links TRBV6-4 with TRBJ2-2, with no clear D. Per the germline V gene, CDR1 is MRHNA and CDR2 is SNTAGT. The CDR3 is made up of 12 amino acids. V lost 5 bases to trimming and J lost 4 bases, with 5 bases between them. The CDR3: CASSNSTGELFF. CDR3 nucleotides: TGTGCCAGCAGTAATAGCACCGGGGAGCTGTTTTTT.

The rearrangement joins TRBV3-1 (or the pseudogene TRBV3-2) to TRBJ2-3; 9 bases align to TRBD2. CDR1 LGHDT and CDR2 YNNKEL come from the germline V gene (reference sequence). After removal of 4 bases from V and 4 bases from J, the junction contained 12 bases not matched to a gene. This CDR3 is built from 17 residues. In nucleotides, the CDR3 is TGTGCCAGCAGCCCGCGTTTTGGGCGGGGGGGCCCAGATACGCAGTATTTT. Translating it yields CASSPRFGRGGPDTQYF.

The gene calls are TRBV6-5 and TRBJ2-4; no clear D. With 11 bases removed from V and 7 bases from J, the gap between germline ends came to 21 bases. Germline CDR1 and CDR2: MNHEY and SVGAGI. CDR3 length: 14 residues. The CDR3 DNA is TGTGCCGCCACCTCCTTAGAGATGGGGAACATTCAGTACTTC. Its translation is CAATSLEMGNIQYF.

V gene TRBV20-1 combines with J gene TRBJ1-6, with 11 bases identical to TRBD1. Germline V CDR1 and CDR2: DFQATT, SNEGSKA (reference sequence). The CDR3 covers 14 residues. Unmatched junction bases numbered 3, after V lost 3 bases and J lost 8 bases. The chain's CDR3 is CSASKGQGDSPLHF. DNA of the CDR3: TGCAGTGCTAGTAAGGGACAGGGGGATTCACCCCTCCACTTT.

This sequence joins TRBV5-6 and TRBJ2-2; no firm D call. The V and J ends lost 0 bases and 8 bases respectively, with 5 bases between them. CDR1 and CDR2 (germline): SGHDT, YYEEEE. This CDR3 has 12 residues. The CDR3 is CASSLAPGELFF. The CDR3 nucleotides are TGTGCCAGCAGCTTGGCGCCTGGGGAGCTGTTTTTT. The variable domain in full, completed from reference TRBV5-6 and TRBJ2-2, reads DAGVTQSPTHLIKTRGQQVTLRCSPKSGHDTVSWYQQALGQGPQFIFQYYEEEERQRGNFPDRFSGHQFPNYSSELNVNALLLGDSALYLCASSLAPGELFFGEGSRLTVL.

The chain is built from TRBV7-8 and TRBJ2-5; 14 bases match TRBD2. Per germline, CDR1 SGHVS and CDR2 FQNEAQ. The trim removed 5 bases at V and 4 bases at J, leaving 6 bases unmatched. The CDR3 spans 16 residues. CDR3 sequence: CASSQTSGGALETQYF. In DNA form, the CDR3 reads TGTGCCAGCAGCCAGACTAGCGGGGGGGCCTTAGAGACCCAGTACTTC.

The V call is TRBV5-1, the J call TRBJ2-2; 12 bases align to TRBD2. V dropped 5 bases and J dropped 5; count of bases not matched to a gene: 4. The CDR3 has 15 amino acids. Germline V lookup: CDR1 SGHRS, CDR2 YFSETQ. The CDR3 DNA follows: TGCGCCAGCAGTTCAGGGACTAGCGGGACCGGGGAGCTGTTTTTT. This sequence encodes CASSSGTSGTGELFF.

Only a few counts were recorded for this clone. The chain uses TRBV11-3 and TRBJ2-1; D is possibly TRBD1 or TRBD2 (5 bases each). Trimming removed 1 base at V and 8 bases at J, with 9 bases between. There are 13 residues in the CDR3. Germline V gene sequence: CDR1 SGHNT, CDR2 YENEEA. The CDR3 here is CASSLGQGDEQFF. Written as DNA, the CDR3 is TGTGCCAGCAGCTTAGGCCAGGGAGATGAGCAGTTCTTC.

The chain combines TRBV5-8 with TRBJ1-1, with a tentative D call TRBD1 (5 bases). V lost 0 bases and J lost 6, with 12 bases in between. The CDR3 spans 14 residues. Germline assignment: CDR1 SGHTS and CDR2 YDEGEE. The CDR3 nucleotides are TGTGCCAGCAGCTTGGGCAGGGAAAGCCCTGAAGCTTTCTTT. Translation: CASSLGRESPEAFF.

Concerning this clone itself: Other DNA sequences in this specimen translate into the identical CDR3. The V call is TRBV12-3 or TRBV12-4, the J call TRBJ1-2, with D possibly matching TRBD1 (6 bases). The CDR3 has 13 amino acids. V lost 6 bases and J 2 bases, leaving 10 bases between the germline ends. This CDR3 reads CASSLGQNYGYTF. In DNA form, the CDR3 reads TGTGCCAGCAGCCTAGGACAGAACTATGGCTACACCTTC.

This chain uses TRBV7-6 with TRBJ2-3, with D perhaps TRBD1 (6 bases). CDR3 length: 18 residues. CDR1 SGHVS and CDR2 FNYEAQ come from the germline V gene. Trimming left V 1 base short and J 5 bases short, with 22 bases between. The CDR3 DNA follows: TGTGCCAGCAGCTTAGTTGGGTACCCAGGGGATGGTAGAGATACGCAGTATTTT. Its protein is CASSLVGYPGDGRDTQYF.

CDR3 protein: CASSSGWGGPTEAFF. The CDR3 nucleotides are TGTGCCAGTAGTTCCGGTTGGGGGGGGCCCACTGAAGCTTTCTTT. The chain is built from TRBV19 and TRBJ1-1; perhaps TRBD1 as D (6 bases). The CDR3 sequence is 15 residues long. V gave up 5 bases and J gave up 4 bases, with 17 bases separating them. Germline V gene lookup returns CDR1 LNHDA and CDR2 SQIVND (reference sequence).

V and J are TRBV18 and TRBJ2-1, with D possibly TRBD2 on 6 matching bases. The CDR3 runs 15 residues. Germline V lookup: CDR1 KGHSH, CDR2 LQKENI. Trimming pared 4 bases from V and 5 bases from J, leaving 15 bases between. This chain's CDR3 is CASSQAGSKDNEQFF. CDR3 DNA: TGTGCCAGCTCACAAGCCGGGAGTAAGGACAATGAGCAGTTCTTC.

A few counts support this clone. The genes are TRBV2 and TRBJ2-1, with TRBD1 as a possible D gene (6 bases). The CDR3 is made up of 15 amino acids. The germline V gene encodes CDR1 SNHLY and CDR2 FYNNEI. The CDR3 here is CATSTGPSSYNEQFF. In DNA form, the CDR3 reads TGTGCTACTTCTACAGGGCCGAGCTCCTACAATGAGCAGTTCTTC.

The rearrangement links TRBV28 to TRBJ2-7, with 8 bases fitting TRBD2. This CDR3 is 10 amino acids long. Trimming at V came to 5 bases and at J to 12 bases, leaving 3 bases not matched to a gene. Per the germline V gene, CDR1 is MDHEN and CDR2 is SYDVKM. The CDR3 region has the DNA TGTGCCAGCAGTGGACTAGCCGCGTACTTC. It specifies CASSGLAAYF.

CDR3 region: CATSDTGQGTGELFF. In DNA, the CDR3 is TGTGCCACCAGTGATACCGGACAGGGGACCGGGGAGCTGTTTTTT. V gene TRBV24-1 combines with J gene TRBJ2-2; 9 positions match TRBD1. The CDR3 spans 15 residues. The trim removed 3 bases at V and 5 bases at J, leaving 3 bases unmatched. CDR1 and CDR2 (germline): KGHDR, SFDVKD.